The 28 T cell receptor beta chains below come from one sample, sequenced in a study of neoadjuvant anti-PD-1 for oral cavity cancer. Assay used: immunoSEQ multiplex PCR; TCRdb lists only in-frame clones, some missing. Found here are under 14,000 clones, more than 45% of them singletons; the top ten hold 20% to 30%. The starting material was tumor tissue, obtained before nivolumab (anti-PD-1) treatment. Every receptor here comes from a person aged 40 to 85 with oral cavity squamous cell carcinoma.

With regard to this clone: The junction differs from germline at one of its ends, possibly a read error. The chain links TRBV7-2 to TRBJ2-4, with TRBD2 as a possible D gene (6 bases). The V gene's germline CDR1 is SGHTA and CDR2 FQGNSA. CDR3 length: 13 amino acids. CDR3 DNA sequence: TGTGCCAGCAGCTTAGAAGGAGCGACGGGACTCAGCTTC. It yields the protein CASSLEGATGLSF. Full variable domain (outside the CDR3, taken from reference TRBV7-2 and TRBJ2-4): GAGVSQSPSNKVTEKGKDVELRCDPISGHTALYWYRQSLGQGLEFLIYFQGNSAPDKSGLPSDRFSAERTGGSVSTLTIQRTQQEDSAVYLCASSLEGATGLSFGAGTRLSVL.

The chain uses TRBV13 and TRBJ1-5, with unresolved D. The CDR3 is made up of 14 amino acids. Germline CDR1 and CDR2: PRHDT and FYEKMQ (reference sequence). Trimming took 2 bases from V and 0 from J, leaving 5 bases between them. CDR3 coding DNA: TGTGCCAGCAGCTTAAGAAATAGCAATCAGCCCCAGCATTTT. Amino acid sequence: CASSLRNSNQPQHF.

This chain links TRBV9 with TRBJ2-7; 7 bases are a match to TRBD1. Germline V gives CDR1 SGDLS, CDR2 YYNGEE. The CDR3 covers 15 residues. With 0 bases clipped from V and 6 bases from J, the junction kept 9 bases outside the gene matches. The CDR3 here is CASSVDQDRVGEQYF. The CDR3, as DNA: TGTGCCAGCAGCGTAGACCAAGACAGGGTCGGCGAGCAGTACTTC.

The chain is built from TRBV7-9 and TRBJ2-7, with 9 positions matching TRBD1. Looked up from germline, CDR1 is SEHNR and CDR2 is FQNEAQ (reference sequence). This CDR3 contains 15 residues. Germline trimming cut 5 bases from V and 2 bases from J; bases unmatched to any gene: 7. CDR3 nucleotides: TGTGCCAGCAGCCCGGACAGGGGCGATGCCTACGAGCAGTACTTC. Translated, it gives CASSPDRGDAYEQYF. Full variable domain (missing parts from reference TRBV7-9 and TRBJ2-7): DTGVSQNPRHKITKRGQNVTFRCDPISEHNRLYWYRQTLGQGPEFLTYFQNEAQLEKSRLLSDRFSAERPKGSFSTLEIQRTEQGDSAMYLCASSPDRGDAYEQYFGPGTRLTVT.

The rearrangement joins TRBV4-1 to TRBJ1-1, with TRBD1 matching 9 bases. The CDR3 length is 16 residues. Germline CDR1 MGHRA, CDR2 YSYEKL. The J segment lost 4 bases and the V segment lost 4 bases, leaving 10 bases of the junction unmatched. CDR3 sequence reads: CASSPSGTGRPTEAFF. Here the CDR3 DNA reads TGCGCCAGCAGCCCCTCCGGGACAGGGAGACCCACTGAAGCTTTCTTT.

The genes are TRBV6-1 and TRBJ1-1, with D possibly TRBD1 on 6 matching bases. The CDR3 consists of 14 residues. V was trimmed by 5 bases and J by 3 bases, leaving 13 bases between them. Looked up from germline, CDR1 is MNHNS and CDR2 is SASEGT. Here the CDR3 DNA reads TGTGCCAGCAGTTCCAGGGGCGGGGACACTGAAGCTTTCTTT. Translated: CASSSRGGDTEAFF.

This clone was seen a few times. CDR3 sequence reads: CSVGSGGSTEAFF. DNA of the CDR3: TGCAGCGTTGGGTCAGGGGGGAGTACTGAAGCTTTCTTT. This chain joins TRBV29-1 and TRBJ1-1, with 7 bases matching TRBD1. V shed 4 bases, J shed 5 bases, and the junction held 7 bases outside the gene matches. The CDR3 is 13 residues long. The germline V gene has CDR1 SQVTM and CDR2 ANQGSEA.

V is TRBV4-1 and J is TRBJ2-3; a weak D match, TRBD2 (5 bases). Germline CDR1 MGHRA, CDR2 YSYEKL. V was cut by 0 bases and J by 0 bases, with 10 bases left in between. This CDR3 is 16 amino acids long. CDR3 residues: CASSQDLAGSTDTQYF. CDR3 DNA sequence: TGCGCCAGCAGCCAAGACTTGGCGGGTAGCACAGATACGCAGTATTTT.

This clone was counted a few times. The V gene is TRBV7-2, the J gene TRBJ2-3; no clear D gene. CDR3 length: 15 amino acids. Germline V lookup: CDR1 SGHTA, CDR2 FQGNSA. V was pared by 1 base and J by 1 base, with 9 bases between. CDR3 region: CASSLVSAGTDTQYF. Written as DNA, the CDR3 is TGTGCCAGCAGCTTAGTGTCAGCCGGCACAGATACGCAGTATTTT.

This chain links TRBV10-3 with TRBJ2-1, with 10 bases matching TRBD1. Germline V gives CDR1 ENHRY, CDR2 SYGVKD. This CDR3 contains 15 residues. Trimming at V came to 2 bases and at J to 9 bases, leaving 7 bases not matched to a gene. The CDR3 sequence is CAISEMGTGVAEQFF. The CDR3 DNA sequence: TGTGCCATCAGTGAGATGGGGACAGGGGTCGCTGAGCAGTTCTTC.

CDR3 sequence (DNA): TGCGCCAGCAGCTTGGGAACCGGACAGATCTACTATGGCTACACCTTC. Protein product: CASSLGTGQIYYGYTF. The rearrangement joins TRBV5-1 to TRBJ1-2; tentative D call: TRBD1 (6 bases). CDR1 and CDR2 (germline): SGHRS, YFSETQ. The CDR3 loop spans 16 amino acids. Trimming shortened V by 0 bases and J by 3 bases, and 15 bases separated the two germline ends.

This chain joins TRBV9 and TRBJ2-7, with 9 bases matching TRBD1. The CDR3 has 15 amino acids. Per the germline V gene, CDR1 is SGDLS and CDR2 is YYNGEE. Trimming removed 3 bases from V and 7 bases from J; junction bases left unmatched: 11. This chain's CDR3 is CASSETGTGLEEQYF. In nucleotides, the CDR3 is TGTGCCAGCAGCGAGACCGGGACAGGGCTGGAAGAGCAGTACTTC.

V is TRBV6-6 and J is TRBJ2-5; TRBD1 agrees at 9 bases. In germline, CDR1 is MNHNY, CDR2 SVGAGI (reference sequence). The ends lost 3 bases at V and 3 bases at J; junction bases unmatched: 2. CDR3 size: 14 residues. This chain's CDR3 is CASSYGDREETQYF. The CDR3 DNA follows: TGTGCCAGCAGTTATGGGGACAGGGAAGAGACCCAGTACTTC.

This clone was seen a handful of times. The chain carries TRBV18 and TRBJ1-5, with a possible D match to TRBD1 (6 bases). The CDR3 runs 15 residues. Germline CDR1 reads KGHSH; CDR2 reads LQKENI. Trimming cost V 3 bases and J 4 bases, with 13 bases left between them. CDR3: CASSPFGQGNQPQHF. Here the CDR3 DNA reads TGTGCCAGCTCACCGTTCGGGCAGGGGAATCAGCCCCAGCATTTT.

Points on this clone: This sample also contains other DNA sequences that code for the same CDR3. The rearrangement uses TRBV7-6 and TRBJ1-5; 9 bases match TRBD1. The V gene end was trimmed by 3 bases and the J gene end by 4 bases; junction bases not matched to a gene: 1. CDR3 length equals 14 residues. Per the germline V gene, CDR1 is SGHVS and CDR2 is FNYEAQ. In DNA form, the CDR3 reads TGTGCCAGCAGCTTGGACAGGGGTAATCAGCCCCAGCATTTT. Amino acids: CASSLDRGNQPQHF.

This chain connects TRBV7-2 to TRBJ1-2; TRBD1 agrees at 9 bases. The CDR3 runs 15 residues. Germline CDR1 and CDR2: SGHTA and FQGNSA. J lost 8 bases, V lost 2 bases, and 9 bases had no gene match. This chain's CDR3 is CASSLSRTGVEGYTF. CDR3 bases: TGTGCCAGCAGCTTATCCCGGACAGGGGTTGAAGGCTACACCTTC.

The table lists this clone with a count of one. V usage is TRBV11-2 and J usage is TRBJ1-4, with a tentative D call TRBD1 (6 bases). The CDR3 spans 15 residues. V was clipped by 5 bases and J by 7 bases, with 17 bases between them. The germline CDR1 and CDR2 sequences are SGHAT and FQNNGV. The CDR3 sequence: CASSLLPGAIEKLFF. The CDR3 DNA sequence: TGTGCCAGCAGCCTTCTCCCAGGGGCCATTGAAAAACTGTTTTTT.

V and J are TRBV4-3 and TRBJ2-3; 11 bases are a match to TRBD2. The CDR3 consists of 18 residues. The V segment lost 0 bases and the J segment 3 bases; nucleotides outside the gene matches: 8. The germline CDR1 and CDR2 sequences are LGHNA and YSLEER. CDR3 amino acids: CASSQDRGLAGGTDTQYF. As DNA, the CDR3 is TGCGCCAGCAGCCAAGACAGGGGTCTAGCGGGGGGAACAGATACGCAGTATTTT.

Only a few counts were recorded for this clone. The chain carries TRBV29-1 and TRBJ2-1; 7 bases are a match to TRBD2. The CDR3 length is 14 residues. CDR1 SQVTM and CDR2 ANQGSEA come from the germline V gene. Germline trimming cut 5 bases from V and 5 bases from J; bases unmatched to any gene: 9. CDR3 in DNA: TGCAGCGTTCGTGGCGGGGGATCGCACAATGAGCAGTTCTTC. This codes for CSVRGGGSHNEQFF.

The chain recombines TRBV5-1 with TRBJ2-1; TRBD2 matches at 8 bases. CDR1 and CDR2 (germline): SGHRS, YFSETQ. The CDR3 runs 15 residues. The CDR3 reads CPPNDGGGLYNEQFF. The CDR3 DNA follows: TGCCCCCCCAACGACGGCGGGGGGCTTTACAATGAGCAGTTCTTC.

This clone was observed a few times. V usage is TRBV27 and J usage is TRBJ1-6; perhaps TRBD1 as D (5 bases). The V gene's germline CDR1 is MNHEY and CDR2 SMNVEV (reference sequence). The CDR3 has 15 residues. Trimming shortened V by 0 bases and J by 7 bases, and 10 bases separated the two germline ends. The CDR3 region has the DNA TGTGCCAGCAGTTTATCGCCAAGACAGAATTCACCCCTCCACTTT. Amino acids: CASSLSPRQNSPLHF.

This clone was counted once. The chain carries TRBV28 and TRBJ1-5; D remains unclear. The CDR3 is made up of 18 amino acids. Trimming pared 4 bases from V and 0 bases from J, leaving 19 bases between. Per germline, CDR1 MDHEN and CDR2 SYDVKM. As DNA, the CDR3 is TGTGCCAGCAGTTCTTCACTCCGGGCCCTTTATAGCAATCAGCCCCAGCATTTT. It is translated as CASSSSLRALYSNQPQHF.

The chain is built from TRBV7-2 and TRBJ2-4; TRBD1 might be the D (6 bases). The CDR3 spans 16 residues. Per germline, CDR1 SGHTA and CDR2 FQGNSA. V gave up 5 bases and J gave up 3 bases, with 17 bases separating them. The CDR3 region has the DNA TGTGCCAGCAGCCCTTTTGCAGGGGTCCTCAAAAACATTCAGTACTTC. Its protein product is CASSPFAGVLKNIQYF.

The chain recombines TRBV7-9 with TRBJ1-2, with D perhaps matching TRBD1 (6 bases). Deletions cut 3 bases from V and 13 bases from J, with 21 bases between. CDR3 size: 14 residues. Germline V lookup: CDR1 SEHNR, CDR2 FQNEAQ (reference sequence). CDR3 DNA: TGTGCCAGCAGCTTCGACCAGGGGCCGTTCCGGACCACCTTC. Protein sequence: CASSFDQGPFRTTF.

The genes are TRBV5-1 and TRBJ2-7; 7 bases align to TRBD1. CDR3 size: 15 residues. Per germline, CDR1 SGHRS and CDR2 YFSETQ. V was clipped by 0 bases and J by 3 bases; unmatched bases: 6. CDR3 DNA sequence: TGCGCCAGCAGCTTGGAAGGGACAGTGGGCTACGAGCAGTACTTC. This gives the protein CASSLEGTVGYEQYF.

The V call is TRBV7-9, the J call TRBJ1-2, with 10 bases fitting TRBD1. Losses at the gene ends were 0 bases for V and 8 bases for J; bases not matched to a gene: 18. This CDR3 is 19 amino acids long. CDR1 and CDR2 (germline): SEHNR, FQNEAQ (reference sequence). CDR3 loop: CASSLASVQTGGASSGYTF. CDR3 coding DNA: TGTGCCAGCAGCTTAGCGAGCGTCCAGACAGGGGGCGCTTCAAGCGGCTACACCTTC.

This clone was recorded a few times. The chain is built from TRBV7-7 and TRBJ2-1; either TRBD1 or TRBD2 may fit D (5 bases each). This CDR3 comprises 14 residues. V was cut by 0 bases and J by 6 bases, with 9 bases left in between. Germline V CDR1 and CDR2: SSHAT, FNYEAQ (reference sequence). The CDR3 region has the DNA TGTGCCAGCAGCTTAGCGTCAGGGAGCAATGAGCAGTTCTTC. Translated, it gives CASSLASGSNEQFF.

This clone was detected once. The rearrangement uses TRBV28 and TRBJ2-7; TRBD1 might be the D (6 bases). The CDR3 contains 16 residues. V lost 6 bases to trimming and J lost 2 bases, with 20 bases between them. CDR1 and CDR2 from the germline V gene are MDHEN and SYDVKM. CDR3 protein: CASRPSRQAITYEQYF. As DNA, the CDR3 is TGTGCCAGCAGACCTTCGCGACAGGCGATTACCTACGAGCAGTACTTC.